This TCR beta chain is from a study of cytomegalovirus exposure and HLA in healthy donors. This CDR3 has 19 residues. Trimming at V came to 4 bases and at J to 7 bases, leaving 16 bases not matched to a gene. CDR1 and CDR2 from the germline V gene are SGHAT and FQNNGV. The PCR contained 60 Vbeta and 13 Jbeta primers. Sequenced by immunoSEQ multiplex PCR; TCRdb stores in-frame clones only, minus some. This table has approximately 190,000 clones, roughly four fifths appearing once. The chain carries TRBV11-2 and TRBJ2-2; TRBD2 matches at 12 bases. What was sequenced was PBMCs. The receptor's source is a woman under 30 in good health and CMV-seropositive. The CDR3 loop reads CASSSSNLAGGPANGELFF. CDR3 DNA: TGTGCCAGCAGCTCCTCCAACCTAGCGGGGGGGCCAGCCAACGGGGAGCTGTTTTTT.